Here is one T cell receptor beta chain with its context. This sample is drawn from a study of T cell responses to AZD1222 COVID-19 vaccine. The repertoire was sequenced with immunoSEQ multiplex PCR; TCRdb's copy has only in-frame clones and lacks some. The sample lists approximately 90,000 clones, roughly nine tenths occurring once. The TCR was taken from an adult in good health. Sequenced material: peripheral blood, taken on day 0 of AZD1222 vaccination.

CDR3 loop: CAIREGGGETQYF. The CDR3 nucleotides read TGTGCCATCAGGGAGGGGGGAGGAGAGACCCAGTACTTC. The J gene is TRBJ2-5, the V gene TRBV10-3; D is possibly TRBD1 or TRBD2 (6 bases each). The CDR3 loop spans 13 amino acids. V was pared by 6 bases and J by 4 bases, with 12 bases between. Germline V lookup: CDR1 ENHRY, CDR2 SYGVKD.